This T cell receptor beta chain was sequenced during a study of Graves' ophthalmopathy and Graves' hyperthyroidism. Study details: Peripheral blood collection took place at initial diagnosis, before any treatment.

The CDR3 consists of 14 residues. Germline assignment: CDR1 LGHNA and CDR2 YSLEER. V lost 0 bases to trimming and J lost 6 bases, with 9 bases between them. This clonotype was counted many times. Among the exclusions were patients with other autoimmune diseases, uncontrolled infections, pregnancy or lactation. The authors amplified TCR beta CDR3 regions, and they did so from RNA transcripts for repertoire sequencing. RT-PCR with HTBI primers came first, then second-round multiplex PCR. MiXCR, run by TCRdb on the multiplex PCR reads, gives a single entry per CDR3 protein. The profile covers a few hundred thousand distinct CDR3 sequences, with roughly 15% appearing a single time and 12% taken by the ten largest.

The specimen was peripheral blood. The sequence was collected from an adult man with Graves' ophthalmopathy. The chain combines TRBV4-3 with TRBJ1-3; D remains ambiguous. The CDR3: CASSQDIAENTIYF. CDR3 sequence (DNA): TGCGCCAGCAGCCAAGATATTGCAGAAAACACCATATATTTT.